This TCR beta chain was profiled in a study of cytotoxic CD8 clonotypes in ibrutinib-treated CLL. Across the whole study: Response samples were taken after a median around 11 months of treatment, range 6 to 36. Findings and caveats of the study: Clonality increased at ibrutinib response and stayed stable in sustained remission. At progression, however, it fell back toward baseline. Sampling of sustained-remission and progressing patients occurred at differing times.

Extraction of approximately 2 micrograms of genomic DNA from cryopreserved PBMCs supplied material for TCR beta libraries. In the case of this clone: The antigen is undetermined.

The CDR3 consists of 16 residues. CDR1 is MNHNY, CDR2 SVGAGI, per germline (reference sequence). V shed 2 bases and J 2 bases; nucleotides not matched to a gene: 4. The data were produced by immunoSEQ multiplex PCR, yet TCRdb's version contains in-frame clones alone and is incomplete. This sample has about 130,000 clones; 80% to 85% occur once, and the top ten carry around 3.3%. This rearrangement joins TRBV6-6 to TRBJ2-5; 11 bases map to TRBD2. The sequence was collected from a human donor with chronic lymphocytic leukemia. The sequenced sample was PBMCs, obtained after 24 months of ibrutinib treatment. The CDR3 DNA follows: TGTGCCAGCAGTTACCCTAGCGGGGGGAGGCAAGAGACCCAGTACTTC. It translates to CASSYPSGGRQETQYF.